The 30 T cell receptor beta chains below all came from one sample that was sequenced in a study of early T cells in non-severe SARS-CoV-2 infection (dated by TCRdb to 2020 to 2023). The library was made by 5' RACE. Instrument on record: NextSeq 500. The public reads were run again by TCRdb, first through fastp at Q25 and then through MiXCR, and only productive beta chains were kept. Rows with a matching CDR3 protein are joined into one entry that keeps the most common DNA and genes. For this sample there are about 88,000 distinct CDR3 sequences; 14% to 15% appear just once. Together, the top ten hold 5.5% to 7% of the sample. Sequencing used whole blood. These receptors came from an adult who was a healthcare worker with PCR-confirmed SARS-CoV-2 infection or an uninfected control (not recorded which).

The chain links TRBV4-1 to TRBJ1-4; D gene ambiguous. This CDR3 is built from 14 residues. The V end lost 1 base, the J end lost 8 bases, and 11 bases lay between the germline ends. CDR1 and CDR2 (germline): MGHRA, YSYEKL. This chain's CDR3 is CASSQGSYLEKLFF. The CDR3 DNA sequence: TGCGCCAGCAGCCAAGGCAGTTATTTAGAAAAACTGTTTTTT.

V is TRBV19 and J is TRBJ1-4; perhaps TRBD1 as D (5 bases). CDR3 length equals 15 residues. The germline V gene encodes CDR1 LNHDA and CDR2 SQIVND (reference sequence). The V end was cut by 9 bases, the J end by 0 bases, with 14 bases between. This CDR3 is CASGTADATNEKLFF. The CDR3 nucleotides read TGTGCCAGCGGGACGGCTGATGCAACTAATGAAAAACTGTTTTTT.

The chain employs TRBV4-3 and TRBJ1-1; D might be TRBD1 (6 bases). CDR1 is LGHNA and CDR2 is YSLEER in the germline V gene. CDR3 length: 15 amino acids. Trimming shortened V by 1 base and J by 5 bases, and 14 bases separated the two germline ends. CDR3 in amino acids: CASSQASTGRTEAFF. The DNA of the CDR3 is TGCGCCAGCAGCCAAGCGTCAACAGGGAGAACTGAAGCTTTCTTT.

This clonotype occurred a few times. This rearrangement joins TRBV7-9 to TRBJ2-7, with 7 bases that match TRBD1. V was clipped by 5 bases and J by 5 bases; unmatched bases: 15. Germline V lookup: CDR1 SEHNR, CDR2 FQNEAQ (reference sequence). There are 16 residues in the CDR3. CDR3 residues: CASSSRRTGPSDEQYF. Here the CDR3 DNA reads TGTGCCAGCAGCAGCAGACGGACAGGACCCTCGGACGAGCAGTACTTC.

This clonotype occurred a few times. The chain is built from TRBV5-1 and TRBJ1-1; TRBD1 agrees at 11 bases. J was trimmed by 12 bases and V by 3 bases; bases with no gene match: 7. In germline, CDR1 is SGHRS, CDR2 YFSETQ. The CDR3 runs to 13 residues. CDR3 coding DNA: TGCGCCAGCAGCTGGGACAGGGGGAACTTACCTTTCTTT. Amino acids: CASSWDRGNLPFF.

In this sample, this clonotype turned up many times. The gene calls are TRBV6-2 or TRBV6-3 and TRBJ2-7; D may correspond to TRBD1 or TRBD2 (5 bases each). Trimming stripped 2 bases from V and 5 bases from J, with 13 bases between. This CDR3 is 14 amino acids long. The germline CDR1 and CDR2 sequences are MNHEY and SVGEGT. The CDR3 is CASSYKEVGDEQYF. The CDR3 bases are TGTGCCAGCAGTTACAAAGAAGTGGGGGACGAGCAGTACTTC.

The V gene is TRBV5-1, the J gene TRBJ2-2; D is uncertain. Germline assignment: CDR1 SGHRS and CDR2 YFSETQ. V was pared by 0 bases and J by 0 bases, with 9 bases between. This CDR3 comprises 16 residues. The CDR3 bases are TGCGCCAGCAGCTTGGTAGGTCAGGCGAACACCGGGGAGCTGTTTTTT. Amino acid sequence: CASSLVGQANTGELFF.

This clonotype was observed a handful of times. The chain is built from TRBV19 and TRBJ2-2; D unresolved. The CDR3 covers 13 residues. Germline CDR1 and CDR2: LNHDA and SQIVND (reference sequence). Trimming shortened V by 6 bases and J by 3 bases, and 8 bases separated the two germline ends. Written as DNA, the CDR3 is TGTGCCAGTAGGGCCAGAGACACCGGGGAGCTGTTTTTT. It encodes CASRARDTGELFF.

J is TRBJ2-1 and V is TRBV28; possibly TRBD2 for D (6 bases). Trimming removed 4 bases from V and 7 bases from J, with 20 bases in between. The germline gives CDR1 MDHEN, CDR2 SYDVKM. This CDR3 is built from 16 residues. This chain's CDR3 is CASSYSPTEGGNEQFF. The CDR3 coding sequence is TGTGCCAGCAGTTATTCCCCTACGGAGGGTGGGAATGAGCAGTTCTTC.

This rearrangement joins TRBV20-1 to TRBJ2-7; tentative D call: TRBD1 (6 bases). CDR1 and CDR2 from the germline V gene are DFQATT and SNEGSKA (reference sequence). Trimming removed 5 bases from V and 2 bases from J, with 13 bases in between. The CDR3 covers 13 residues. CDR3 bases: TGCAGTGCTGTCAAGGGGGTGACCTACGAGCAGTACTTC. It codes for CSAVKGVTYEQYF.

The chain couples TRBV10-3 to TRBJ2-2, with a tentative D call TRBD1 (6 bases). Germline assignment: CDR1 ENHRY and CDR2 SYGVKD. Trimming left V 3 bases short and J 3 bases short, with 11 bases between. This CDR3 spans 15 amino acids. The CDR3 spells CAISESDRYTGELFF. The CDR3 nucleotides are TGTGCCATCAGTGAAAGTGACAGGTACACCGGGGAGCTGTTTTTT.

The V call is TRBV9, the J call TRBJ1-1; a weak D match, TRBD1 (5 bases). This CDR3 is 12 amino acids long. In germline, CDR1 is SGDLS, CDR2 YYNGEE. Trimming pared 0 bases from V and 8 bases from J, leaving 8 bases between. The CDR3 protein is CASSVEAGEAFF. The DNA of the CDR3 is TGTGCCAGCAGCGTAGAGGCAGGGGAAGCTTTCTTT.

The V and J genes are TRBV6-5 and TRBJ2-5, with TRBD1 matching 11 bases. V was clipped by 6 bases and J by 3 bases; unmatched bases: 6. This CDR3 has 15 residues. Germline loops: CDR1 MNHEY, CDR2 SVGAGI. CDR3 region: CASRGDRGGKETQYF. Here the CDR3 DNA reads TGTGCCAGCAGAGGGGACAGGGGGGGGAAAGAGACCCAGTACTTC.

The chain employs TRBV28 and TRBJ2-7, with D hard to call. Germline V gives CDR1 MDHEN, CDR2 SYDVKM. CDR3 size: 13 residues. The ends were cut back, 2 bases at V and 3 bases at J, with 8 bases in the middle. DNA of the CDR3: TGTGCCAGCAGTTTACGACACTACTACGAGCAGTACTTC. Protein sequence: CASSLRHYYEQYF. Using reference TRBV28 and TRBJ2-7 for the parts outside the CDR3, the full variable domain is DVKVTQSSRYLVKRTGEKVFLECVQDMDHENMFWYRQDPGLGLRLIYFSYDVKMKEKGDIPEGYSVSREKKERFSLILESASTNQTSMYLCASSLRHYYEQYFGPGTRLTVT.

This clonotype is a singleton in its sample. The chain uses TRBV27 and TRBJ1-2; 9 bases are a match to TRBD1. V lost 4 bases to trimming and J lost 8 bases; unmatched junction nucleotides: 2. Per the germline V gene, CDR1 is MNHEY and CDR2 is SMNVEV (reference sequence). The CDR3 is 12 amino acids. CDR3 amino acids: CASSYRGRGYTF. In DNA, the CDR3 is TGTGCCAGCAGTTACAGGGGGCGCGGCTACACCTTC.

This clonotype was counted ten times or more. The gene calls are TRBV20-1 and TRBJ2-2; 8 bases align to TRBD2. V trimming: 1 base; J trimming: 3 bases; junction bases outside the gene matches: 4. CDR1 DFQATT and CDR2 SNEGSKA come from the germline V gene (reference sequence). CDR3 length equals 15 residues. The CDR3 region is CSARVREGDTGELFF. The CDR3 nucleotides read TGCAGTGCTAGAGTCCGGGAGGGCGACACCGGGGAGCTGTTTTTT.

In this sample, this clonotype turned up many times. The genes are TRBV7-3 and TRBJ2-3, with unresolved D. The CDR3 extends over 14 amino acids. V was clipped by 1 base and J by 4 bases, with 9 bases between them. Per germline, CDR1 SGHTA and CDR2 FQGTGA. The CDR3 region has the DNA TGTGCCAGCAGCTTAAATTCCGGAGCAGATACGCAGTATTTT. This encodes CASSLNSGADTQYF.

This CDR3 is CANGDRFEQFF. CDR3 DNA: TGTGCCAACGGGGATCGGTTTGAGCAGTTCTTC. The chain employs TRBV28 and TRBJ2-1, with D possibly being TRBD2 (5 bases). Germline CDR1 and CDR2: MDHEN and SYDVKM. The CDR3 is made up of 11 amino acids. Trimming took 10 bases from V and 9 from J, leaving 13 bases between them. Drawing the rest from reference TRBV28 and TRBJ2-1, the complete variable domain is DVKVTQSSRYLVKRTGEKVFLECVQDMDHENMFWYRQDPGLGLRLIYFSYDVKMKEKGDIPEGYSVSREKKERFSLILESASTNQTSMYLCANGDRFEQFFGPGTRLTVL.

In this sample, this clonotype turned up once. V is TRBV6-5 and J is TRBJ2-7; TRBD1 aligns across 9 bases. The CDR3 consists of 14 residues. Germline V lookup: CDR1 MNHEY, CDR2 SVGAGI. J was trimmed by 7 bases and V by 6 bases; bases with no gene match: 10. CDR3 sequence (DNA): TGTGCCAGCAGCTGGCCGGGACAGGGAAGGGAGCAGTACTTC. This encodes CASSWPGQGREQYF.

This clonotype was seen many times. This chain joins TRBV28 and TRBJ2-4, with 7 bases identical to TRBD2. Germline lookup yields CDR1 MDHEN and CDR2 SYDVKM. The CDR3 contains 12 residues. The V segment lost 6 bases and the J segment 7 bases; nucleotides outside the gene matches: 3. The CDR3: CASRGTMNIQYF. Here the CDR3 DNA reads TGTGCCAGCAGGGGGACTATGAACATTCAGTACTTC.

The V call is TRBV15, the J call TRBJ2-7; D is possibly TRBD2 (5 bases). The CDR3 sequence is 13 residues long. The V and J ends lost 0 bases and 3 bases respectively, with 6 bases between them. Germline V CDR1 and CDR2: LNHNV, YYDKDF (reference sequence). This CDR3 is CATSRDRGYEQYF. In DNA, the CDR3 is TGTGCCACCAGCAGAGATCGGGGCTACGAGCAGTACTTC.

This clonotype was observed many times. The chain is built from TRBV15 and TRBJ2-5; perhaps TRBD2 as D (5 bases). Trimming removed 0 bases from V and 5 bases from J, with 13 bases in between. CDR1 and CDR2 from the germline V gene are LNHNV and YYDKDF (reference sequence). The CDR3 sequence is 15 residues long. DNA of the CDR3: TGTGCCACCAGCAGAGATTACTCGGGAATGGAGACCCAGTACTTC. It translates to CATSRDYSGMETQYF.

This clonotype came up many times. This chain uses TRBV12-3 or TRBV12-4 with TRBJ2-2; 9 bases are a match to TRBD2. CDR3 length equals 16 residues. V lost 4 bases and J lost 3; bases outside the gene matches: 6. The CDR3 protein is CASSSYLAGHTGELFF. The CDR3 nucleotides read TGTGCCAGCAGTTCATACCTAGCGGGACACACCGGGGAGCTGTTTTTT.

This clonotype came up many times. V gene TRBV21-1 combines with J gene TRBJ1-6. TRBV21-1 constitutes a pseudogene. This CDR3 comprises 19 residues. The CDR3 DNA reads as TGTGCCAGCGCTAATACTCACGATCGGCGGACCCTTTTAAATTCACCCCTCCACTTT. It encodes CASANTHDRRTLLNSPLHF.

This clonotype was picked up a small number of times. The genes are TRBV28 and TRBJ2-5; perhaps TRBD2 as D (6 bases). The CDR3 extends over 14 amino acids. Germline V gives CDR1 MDHEN, CDR2 SYDVKM. Trimming removed 7 bases from V and 3 bases from J, with 15 bases in between. The CDR3 is CASTHRGLEETQYF. In DNA, the CDR3 is TGTGCCAGCACCCACCGGGGGTTGGAAGAGACCCAGTACTTC.

There are a few counts of this clonotype. The V call is TRBV11-2, the J call TRBJ2-5; D remains ambiguous. The CDR3 has 13 amino acids. The V end lost 3 bases, the J end lost 5 bases, and 10 bases lay between the germline ends. CDR1 SGHAT and CDR2 FQNNGV come from the germline V gene. CDR3 residues: CASSFEVVETQYF. In nucleotides, the CDR3 is TGTGCCAGCAGCTTCGAGGTCGTCGAGACCCAGTACTTC. Full variable domain (outside the CDR3, taken from reference TRBV11-2 and TRBJ2-5): EAGVAQSPRYKIIEKRQSVAFWCNPISGHATLYWYQQILGQGPKLLIQFQNNGVVDDSQLPKDRFSAERLKGVDSTLKIQPAKLEDSAVYLCASSFEVVETQYFGPGTRLLVL.

The chain joins TRBV28 to TRBJ2-7, with 7 positions matching TRBD2. With V trimmed by 8 bases and J by 4 bases, 11 bases remained unmatched. The CDR3 totals 14 residues. Germline-derived CDR1 and CDR2 are MDHEN and SYDVKM. CDR3 in DNA: TGTGCCAGCGGAACGACTAGCAGAGTTTACGAGCAGTACTTC. Protein sequence: CASGTTSRVYEQYF.

This clonotype has just a few counts. V usage is TRBV6-1 and J usage is TRBJ1-5; 7 bases line up with TRBD1. CDR1 is MNHNS, CDR2 SASEGT, per germline. The CDR3 is 14 residues long. V trimming: 1 base; J trimming: 4 bases; junction bases outside the gene matches: 1. CDR3 sequence (DNA): TGTGCCAGCAGTGAAGGGGGACAGAATCAGCCCCAGCATTTT. It encodes CASSEGGQNQPQHF.

This clonotype was observed at least ten times. The V call is TRBV19, the J call TRBJ2-1; D uncertain. The V end lost 5 bases, the J end lost 3 bases, and 14 bases lay between the germline ends. Germline values: CDR1 LNHDA, CDR2 SQIVND (reference sequence). CDR3 length equals 15 residues. CDR3 in amino acids: CASSRAAVGYNEQFF. The CDR3, as DNA: TGTGCCAGTAGTCGGGCGGCGGTGGGCTACAATGAGCAGTTCTTC.

This clonotype was recorded at least ten times. The rearrangement links TRBV14 to TRBJ1-1; D is ambiguous. Germline V gene sequence: CDR1 SGHDN, CDR2 FVKESK. V dropped 3 bases and J dropped 11 bases, with 22 bases sitting between them. The CDR3 totals 15 residues. The CDR3 loop is CASSQRAIEGSGAFF. DNA of the CDR3: TGTGCCAGCAGCCAGCGAGCAATAGAGGGATCGGGGGCTTTCTTT.